The rows below give T cell receptor beta chains drawn from one sample of a study of blood T cell repertoires in COVID-19. Clones were sequenced by immunoSEQ multiplex PCR, and TCRdb holds only the in-frame ones, with some missing. Among some 120,000 clones listed, about four fifths were seen once. Sample: peripheral blood. The receptors were gathered from a man younger than 45 with COVID-19, enrolled during active disease. Each CDR3 is given with its conserved first and last residue. The D gene is left open where the match is weak. Size values are once, few and many counts, or a class for expanded clones, and some rows have none.

>-|TRBV11-2|few|TRBJ2-1
TGTGCCAGCAGGGACACCACCTACAATGAGCAGTTCTTC
CASRDTTYNEQFF
>-|TRBV7-9|-|TRBJ2-1
TGTGCCAGCAGCTTAGCCGGGAGCTCCTACAATGAGCAGTTCTTC
CASSLAGSSYNEQFF
>-|TRBV29-1|-|TRBJ2-6
TGCAGCGTTGAAGATTCTGCAGGGGCTGGGGCCAACGTCCTGACTTTC
CSVEDSAGAGANVLTF
>-|TRBV10-1|many|TRBJ2-2
TGCGCCAGCAGTGAATACAGGTGCCCAGTCGGGGAGCTGTTTTTT
CASSEYRCPVGELFF
>-|TRBV30|-|TRBJ2-7
TGTGCCTGGAGGGTCACTAGTCCGTTCGCCGAGCAGTACTTC
CAWRVTSPFAEQYF
>-|TRBV3-1/TRBV3-2|-|TRBJ2-1
TGTGCCAGCAGTGTTACCTTAGAGGATTACAATGAGCAGTTCTTC
CASSVTLEDYNEQFF
>-|TRBV5-6|-|TRBJ1-2
TGTGCCAGCGCCTCGTTATCGGTAGGGGCCCTCTATGGCTACACCTTC
CASASLSVGALYGYTF
>-|TRBV7-2|once|TRBJ1-1
TGTGCCAGCAACTTATCCGGGCTAGGGGGCACTGAAGCTTTCTTT
CASNLSGLGGTEAFF
>TRBD2|TRBV30|-|TRBJ2-1
TGTGCCTGGAGTGTCGGCGGGAGCGTTGGTGAGCAGTTCTTC
CAWSVGGSVGEQFF
>TRBD2|TRBV19|-|TRBJ2-1
TGTGCCAGTAGTTCCGCCGTAGCGGGATCAGATGAGCAGTTCTTC
CASSSAVAGSDEQFF
>-|TRBV7-9|-|TRBJ2-2
TGTGCCAGCAGCCCTATCCGGGACAAAAACACCGGGGAGCTGTTTTTT
CASSPIRDKNTGELFF
>-|TRBV6-2/TRBV6-3|-|TRBJ1-1
TGTGCCAGCAGCAGACAGCACACTGAAGCTTTCTTT
CASSRQHTEAFF
>-|TRBV7-2|once|TRBJ1-5
TGTGCCAGCAGCTTAGTTGCAGGGAACTTTCAGCCCCAGCATTTT
CASSLVAGNFQPQHF
>TRBD2|TRBV11-3|-|TRBJ2-5
TGTGCCAGCAGCTTAGCGGGGGGAGAGACCCAGTACTTC
CASSLAGGETQYF
>TRBD1|TRBV28|-|TRBJ1-5
TGTGCCAGCAGGCTCGACAGGGCCCTTCATCAGCCCCAGCATTTT
CASRLDRALHQPQHF
>TRBD1|TRBV3-1/TRBV3-2|-|TRBJ1-2
TGTGCCAGCAGCCAAGCTCTCAGGGGGCCGGATGGCTACACCTTC
CASSQALRGPDGYTF
>TRBD2|TRBV6-5|-|TRBJ2-1
TGTGCCAGCAGTCCCCCGGGACTAGCTTATGAGCAGTTCTTC
CASSPPGLAYEQFF
>TRBD1|TRBV30|-|TRBJ2-7
TGTGCCTGGAGTGTACTGGGGACAGCGTCCTACGAGCAGTACTTC
CAWSVLGTASYEQYF
>-|TRBV5-1|once|TRBJ1-4
TGCGCCAGCAGCTTTTACGGTGGGGAGGGAGAAAAACTGTTTTTT
CASSFYGGEGEKLFF
>TRBD1|TRBV11-1|-|TRBJ1-2
TGTGCCAGCAGTCGAGGACAGGGCGTCTATGGCTACACCTTC
CASSRGQGVYGYTF
>TRBD1|TRBV28|-|TRBJ1-1
TGTGCCAGCAGTTACACAGGGGGGGGCACTGAAGCTTTCTTT
CASSYTGGGTEAFF
>TRBD1|TRBV28|-|TRBJ1-2
TGTGCCAGCAGTTTACCCTACACATCGACAGGGGGCTACACCTTC
CASSLPYTSTGGYTF
>-|TRBV3-1/TRBV3-2|-|TRBJ2-7
TGTGCCAGCAGCCCTAGTAAGGGGGGGCACTACGAGCAGTACTTC
CASSPSKGGHYEQYF
>-|TRBV12-3/TRBV12-4|-|TRBJ1-5
TGTGCCAGCAGTTTTAGAGACAGACAGCCCCAGCATTTT
CASSFRDRQPQHF
>TRBD1|TRBV6-6|-|TRBJ1-1
TGTGCCAGCAGTTACGACGGGACAGCCTATGAAGCTTTCTTT
CASSYDGTAYEAFF
>-|TRBV28|-|TRBJ1-5
TGTGCCAGCAGTTTAACAGGATATAGCAATCAGCCCCAGCATTTT
CASSLTGYSNQPQHF
>-|TRBV4-2|once|TRBJ2-2
TGTGCCAGCAGCCAGGCAATTGGAGGCGGGGAGCTGTTTTTT
CASSQAIGGGELFF
>-|TRBV7-7|-|TRBJ2-1
TGTGCCAGCAGCTTAGCGGGAGGTTACAATGAGCAGTTCTTC
CASSLAGGYNEQFF
>TRBD1|TRBV5-6|-|TRBJ2-1
TGTGCCAGCAGCCTGGGACAGGGATTATACAATGAGCAGTTCTTC
CASSLGQGLYNEQFF
>-|TRBV2|-|TRBJ1-1
TGTGCCAGCATTGACAGGACAGCGAACACTGAAGCTTTCTTT
CASIDRTANTEAFF
>-|TRBV4-2|-|TRBJ2-5
TGTGCCAGCAGCCAAGCAGGGCGGGAGACCCAGTACTTC
CASSQAGRETQYF
>-|TRBV6-4|-|TRBJ1-2
TGTGCCAGCAGCGCAGGCGAGCTAAACTATGGCTACACCTTC
CASSAGELNYGYTF
>-|TRBV30|-|TRBJ1-5
TGTGCCTGGAGTAGCGGGGATAATAGCAATCAGCCCCAGCATTTT
CAWSSGDNSNQPQHF
>-|TRBV7-2|once|TRBJ1-1
TGTGCCAGCAGCTCAGGGCCGAACACTGAAGCTTTCTTT
CASSSGPNTEAFF
>-|TRBV6-5|-|TRBJ1-2
TGTGCCAGCAGTTACAGGACAGCCCATGGCTATACCTTC
CASSYRTAHGYTF
>TRBD2|TRBV27|-|TRBJ2-3
TGTGCCAGCAGGCCTATAGCGGGGGGCCTCACAGATACGCAGTATTTT
CASRPIAGGLTDTQYF
>-|TRBV4-1|-|TRBJ2-7
TGCGCCAGCAGCCAAGATATATGGCGGGGCAGGAGAGCCTACGAGCAGTACTTC
CASSQDIWRGRRAYEQYF
>-|TRBV5-4|-|TRBJ1-4
TGTGCCAGCAACTTGGACACAGATGAAAAACTGTTTTTT
CASNLDTDEKLFF
>-|TRBV18|-|TRBJ2-5
TGTGCCAGCTCACCACGACCAGGGAATAGAGAGACCCAGTACTTC
CASSPRPGNRETQYF
>TRBD2|TRBV2|few|TRBJ2-5
TGTGCCAGCAGTGAAGAGGGACGGGAGGGCCTTGAGACCCAGTACTTC
CASSEEGREGLETQYF
>-|TRBV5-6|once|TRBJ1-1
TGTGCCAGCAGCTTGAGCGGGACGACAATGAACACTGAAGCTTTCTTT
CASSLSGTTMNTEAFF
>-|TRBV24-1|few|TRBJ2-1
TGTGCCACCAGTGATTCCGGGGTTGAGCAGTTCTTC
CATSDSGVEQFF
>TRBD2|TRBV7-6|few|TRBJ2-7
TGTGCCAGCAGCTTAGGGACTAGCGGGAGCTACGAGCAGTACTTC
CASSLGTSGSYEQYF
>-|TRBV6-6|-|TRBJ1-1
TGTGCCAGCAGTCAAGACCTGCTAGGAGCTTTCTTT
CASSQDLLGAFF
>-|TRBV30|few|TRBJ1-4
TGTGCCTGGAGTCATGGGGCCCTGCGGTTTTTT
CAWSHGALRFF
>-|TRBV27|-|TRBJ2-7
TGTGCCAGCGGCAGGTACTCCTACGAGCAGTACTTC
CASGRYSYEQYF
>TRBD2|TRBV6-5|-|TRBJ2-1
TGTGCCAGCATGATCGGGACTAGCGGAAAGAATGAGCAGTTCTTC
CASMIGTSGKNEQFF